This TCR beta chain was captured by sequencing in a study of human T cells and chemical hapten exposure. About the study: The patients were mostly female; they had alopecia areata, totalis or universalis. Variability of per-sample TCR yields stemmed mainly from small differences in pooled library volume.

This clonotype was observed a handful of times. Germline loops: CDR1 SGHTA, CDR2 FQGTGA. The CDR3 sequence is 16 residues long. V lost 3 bases, J lost 2 bases, and 8 bases stayed unmatched. MiXCR, run by TCRdb on the RACE reads, gives a single entry per CDR3 protein. Altogether 50,000 to 75,000 distinct CDR3 sequences are present, 9.5% to 12% being singletons, with the ten largest covering about 2.3%. Regarding time point: patch test 3, about 24 weeks after DPC sensitization. Treatment here: therapeutic diphenylcyclopropenone sensitization with weekly scalp DPC. Venepuncture was done earlier than the placement of each patch test.

The sample consisted of whole blood, taken in connection with sensitization to the hapten diphenylcyclopropenone (DPC). This receptor was taken from a woman aged 25 to 39 with alopecia areata. Some clones in this sample may be carry-over from other donors' samples. The chain has TRBV7-3 and TRBJ2-5; 8 nucleotides match TRBD1. The CDR3, as DNA: TGTGCCAGCAGCTTCGCAGGGGGCGCTAATCAAGAGACCCAGTACTTC. Its protein is CASSFAGGANQETQYF.